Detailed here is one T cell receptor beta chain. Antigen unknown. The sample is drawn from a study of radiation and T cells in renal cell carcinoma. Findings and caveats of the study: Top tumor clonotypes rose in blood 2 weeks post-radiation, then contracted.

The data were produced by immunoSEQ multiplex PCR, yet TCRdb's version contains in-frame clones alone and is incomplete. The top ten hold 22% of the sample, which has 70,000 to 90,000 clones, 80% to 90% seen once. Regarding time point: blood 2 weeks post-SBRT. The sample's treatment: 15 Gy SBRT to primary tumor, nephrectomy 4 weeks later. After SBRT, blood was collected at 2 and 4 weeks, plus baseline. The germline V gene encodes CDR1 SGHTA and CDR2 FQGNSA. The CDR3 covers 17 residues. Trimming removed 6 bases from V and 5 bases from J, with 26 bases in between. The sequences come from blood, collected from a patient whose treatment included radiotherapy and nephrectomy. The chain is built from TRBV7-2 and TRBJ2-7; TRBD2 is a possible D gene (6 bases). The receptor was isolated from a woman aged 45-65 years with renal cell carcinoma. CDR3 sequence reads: CASRGDVGQGGIHEQYF. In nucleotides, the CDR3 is TGTGCCAGCAGGGGTGATGTAGGTCAGGGAGGTATACACGAGCAGTACTTC.